This T cell receptor beta chain was recorded in a study of monozygotic twins with inflammatory bowel disease. Findings of the study overall: Reduced clonotype sharing with other individuals was observed in IBD patients relative to healthy twins, especially with disease activity. Cells of different T cell subtypes could not be told apart. Possibly because of limited power, concordant and discordant twins showed no difference in repertoire similarity.

The CDR3 loop spans 13 amino acids. Germline CDR1 is SQVTM and CDR2 is ANQGSEA. Samples each yielded cDNA through eight separate reactions. TCRdb re-called the 5' RACE reads and shows each CDR3 protein once, DNA omitted. Its table lists over 100,000 distinct CDR3 sequences. About this clonotype: Antigen: not known.

This sequence was found in a human donor with ulcerative colitis or Crohn's disease, or a healthy co-twin of an affected twin (not recorded which). The gene calls are TRBV29-1 and TRBJ2-1; the TCRdb D gene call, TRBD1, has no DNA to confirm it. The sample comprised blood. CDR3 region: CSVDRGRVNEQFF.